This TCR beta chain was found in a study of T cell changes during pregnancy in multiple sclerosis. TCRdb's copy holds only in-frame clones and misses some; the assay was immunoSEQ multiplex PCR. The table records tens of thousands of clones, about 91% of them present only once. The junction had 9 bases not matched to a gene; V was cut back by 6 bases and J by 6 bases. Germline-derived CDR1 and CDR2 are SQVTM and ANQGSEA. CDR3 size: 13 residues. The chain uses TRBV29-1 and TRBJ1-2; TRBD1 matches at 8 bases. The sequenced sample was peripheral blood, obtained in the third trimester of pregnancy. This receptor was identified in a female donor with multiple sclerosis, enrolled in a pregnancy study. CDR3 bases: TGCAGCGTGCCTCAGGGGGCACTGGATGGCTACACCTTC. Translation: CSVPQGALDGYTF.